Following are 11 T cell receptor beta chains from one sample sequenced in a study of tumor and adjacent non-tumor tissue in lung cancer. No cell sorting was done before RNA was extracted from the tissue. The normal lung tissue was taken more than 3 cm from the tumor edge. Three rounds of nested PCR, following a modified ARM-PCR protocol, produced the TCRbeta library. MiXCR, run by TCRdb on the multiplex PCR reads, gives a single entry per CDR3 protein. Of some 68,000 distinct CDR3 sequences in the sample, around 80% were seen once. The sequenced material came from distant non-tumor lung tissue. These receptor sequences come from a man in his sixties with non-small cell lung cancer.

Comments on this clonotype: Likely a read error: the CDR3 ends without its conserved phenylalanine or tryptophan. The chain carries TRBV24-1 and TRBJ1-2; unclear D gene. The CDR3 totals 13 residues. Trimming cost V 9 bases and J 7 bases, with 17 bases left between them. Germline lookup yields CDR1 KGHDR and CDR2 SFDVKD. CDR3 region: CATRSVADGGYTL. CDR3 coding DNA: TGTGCCACCCGATCCGTAGCGGATGGTGGCTACACCTTA.

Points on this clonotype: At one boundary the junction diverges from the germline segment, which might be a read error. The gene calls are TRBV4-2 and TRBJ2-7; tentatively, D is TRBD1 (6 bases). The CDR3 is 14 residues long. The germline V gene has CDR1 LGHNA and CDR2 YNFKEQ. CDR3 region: CASSPTGGRGEQCF. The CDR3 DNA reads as TGTGCCAGCAGCCCGACAGGAGGTAGGGGCGAGCAGTGCTTC.

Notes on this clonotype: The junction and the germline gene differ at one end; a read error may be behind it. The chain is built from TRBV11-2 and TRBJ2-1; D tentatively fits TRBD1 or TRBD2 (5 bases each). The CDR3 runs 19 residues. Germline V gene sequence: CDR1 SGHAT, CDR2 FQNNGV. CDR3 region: CACSLSSEGSGRDHNEKFF. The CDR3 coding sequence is TGTGCCTGCAGCTTAAGTAGCGAGGGGTCTGGGCGCGATCACAATGAGAAGTTCTTC.

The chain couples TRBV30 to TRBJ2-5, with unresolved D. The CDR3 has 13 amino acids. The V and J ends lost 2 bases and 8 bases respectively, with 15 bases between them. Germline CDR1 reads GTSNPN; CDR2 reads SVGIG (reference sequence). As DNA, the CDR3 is TGTGCCTGGAGTTTGCGAATAGAAGGAACCCAGTACTTC. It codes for CAWSLRIEGTQYF.

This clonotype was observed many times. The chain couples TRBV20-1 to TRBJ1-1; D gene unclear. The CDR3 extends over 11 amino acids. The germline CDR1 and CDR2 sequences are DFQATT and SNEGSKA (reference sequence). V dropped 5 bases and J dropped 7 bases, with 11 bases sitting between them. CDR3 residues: CSAEGMGEAFF. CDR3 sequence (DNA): TGCAGTGCTGAAGGAATGGGTGAAGCTTTCTTT.

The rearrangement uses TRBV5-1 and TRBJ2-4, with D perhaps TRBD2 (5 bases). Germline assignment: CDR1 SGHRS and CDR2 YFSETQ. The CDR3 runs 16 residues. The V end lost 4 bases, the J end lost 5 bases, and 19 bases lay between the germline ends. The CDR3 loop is CASSPSGGLRENIQYF. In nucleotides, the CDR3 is TGCGCCAGCAGCCCTTCAGGCGGTCTGCGGGAAAACATTCAGTACTTC.

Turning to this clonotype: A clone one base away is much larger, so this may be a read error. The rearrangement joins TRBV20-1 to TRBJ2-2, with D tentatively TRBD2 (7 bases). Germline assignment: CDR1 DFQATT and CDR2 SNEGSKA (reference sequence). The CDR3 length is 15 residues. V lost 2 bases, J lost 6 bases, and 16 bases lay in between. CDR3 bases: TGCAGTGCTAGAACGGGGGGCAATGTCCCCGGGGAGCTGTTTTTT. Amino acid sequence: CSARTGGNVPGELFF.

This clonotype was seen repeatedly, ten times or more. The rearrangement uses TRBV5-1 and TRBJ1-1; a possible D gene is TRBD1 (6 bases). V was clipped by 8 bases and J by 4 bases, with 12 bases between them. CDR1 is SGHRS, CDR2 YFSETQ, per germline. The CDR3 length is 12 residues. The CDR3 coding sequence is TGCGCCAGTCAGGACAGCGGCACTGAAGCTTTCTTT. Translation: CASQDSGTEAFF.

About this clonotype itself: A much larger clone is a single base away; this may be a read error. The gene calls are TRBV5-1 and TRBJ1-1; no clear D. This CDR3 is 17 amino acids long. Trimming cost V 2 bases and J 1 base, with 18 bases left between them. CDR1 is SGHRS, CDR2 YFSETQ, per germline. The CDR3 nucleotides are TGCGCCAGCAGCTTCTGGACCGCCGGGTGGGGGAACACTGAAGCTTTCTTT. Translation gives CASSFWTAGWGNTEAFF.

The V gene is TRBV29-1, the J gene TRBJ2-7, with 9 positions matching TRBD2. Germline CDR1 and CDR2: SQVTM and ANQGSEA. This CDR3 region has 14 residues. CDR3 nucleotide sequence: TGCAACGCTGAGGAAGCTAGCGGGATCTACGAGCAGTACTTC. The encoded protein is CNAEEASGIYEQYF.

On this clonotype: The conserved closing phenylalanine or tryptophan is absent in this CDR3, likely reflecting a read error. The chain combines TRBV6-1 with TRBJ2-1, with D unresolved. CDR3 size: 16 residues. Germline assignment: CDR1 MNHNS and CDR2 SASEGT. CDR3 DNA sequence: TGTGCTAGCAGTGAGTATTCAGCAAGCTCCTACAATGAGCAGTTCCCC. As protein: CASSEYSASSYNEQFP.